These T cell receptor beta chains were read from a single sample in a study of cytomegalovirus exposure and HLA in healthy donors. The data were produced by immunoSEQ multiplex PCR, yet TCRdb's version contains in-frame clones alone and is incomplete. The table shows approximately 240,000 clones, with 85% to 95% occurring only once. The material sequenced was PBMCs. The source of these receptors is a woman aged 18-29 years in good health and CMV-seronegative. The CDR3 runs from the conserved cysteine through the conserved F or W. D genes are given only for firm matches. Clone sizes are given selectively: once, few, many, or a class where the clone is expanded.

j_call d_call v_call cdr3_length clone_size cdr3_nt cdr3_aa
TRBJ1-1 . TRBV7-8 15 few TGTGCCAGCAGGAGGGTACTACAGGGAGCCCCTGAAGCTTTCTTT CASRRVLQGAPEAFF
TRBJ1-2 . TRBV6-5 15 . TGTGCCAGCAGTTACTCGTACAGGGAGATCTATGGCTACACCTTC CASSYSYREIYGYTF
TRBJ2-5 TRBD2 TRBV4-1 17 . TGCGCCAGCAGCCCCTCGAGGAGCGGGAGGTCGCAAGAGACCCAGTACTTC CASSPSRSGRSQETQYF
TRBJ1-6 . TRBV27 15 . TGTGCCAGCAGACCGCCAAACCTTCGGAATTCACCCCTCCACTTT CASRPPNLRNSPLHF
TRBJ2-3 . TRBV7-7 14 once TGTGCTAGCAGCCAAGGGGTAGGATCGGATACGCAGTATTTT CASSQGVGSDTQYF
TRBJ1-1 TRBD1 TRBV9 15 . TGTGCCAGCAGCGTAGATAGACAGGGTAACACTGAAGCTTTCTTT CASSVDRQGNTEAFF
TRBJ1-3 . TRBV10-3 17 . TGTGCCATCAGTGAGGTCCGAGGGCAGATCTCTGGAAACACCATATATTTT CAISEVRGQISGNTIYF
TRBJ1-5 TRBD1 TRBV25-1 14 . TGTGCCAGCAGTGCAGGGGGCTTGGGACAGCCCCAGCATTTT CASSAGGLGQPQHF
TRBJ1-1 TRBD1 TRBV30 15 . TGTGCCTGGAGTCCGGGACAGGGGGGGAACACTGAAGCTTTCTTT CAWSPGQGGNTEAFF
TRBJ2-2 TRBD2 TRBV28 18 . TGTGCCAGCAGTCTACGGACTAGCGGGAGAGTAGACACCGGGGAGCTGTTTTTT CASSLRTSGRVDTGELFF
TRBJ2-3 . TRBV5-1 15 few TGCGCCAGCAGCTTGGCCGGAGGGGGCAAGGATACGCAGTATTTT CASSLAGGGKDTQYF
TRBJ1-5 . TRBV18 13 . TGTGCCAGCTCGGAACAGGGAAATCAGCCCCAGCATTTT CASSEQGNQPQHF
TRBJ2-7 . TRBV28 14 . TGTGCCAGCAGACACCGGGACTTCACCTACGAGCAGTACTTC CASRHRDFTYEQYF
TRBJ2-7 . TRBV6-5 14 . TGTGCCAGCCAGGGAGGGGGAGTCTCCTACGAGCAGTACTTC CASQGGGVSYEQYF
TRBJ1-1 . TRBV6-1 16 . TGTGCCAGCAGTGGACCTACAGGGCTCTCGAACACTGAAGCTTTCTTT CASSGPTGLSNTEAFF
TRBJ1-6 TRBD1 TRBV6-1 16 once TGTGCCAGCAGTGTGAGCCCAGGGGGCTTTAATTCACCCCTCCACTTT CASSVSPGGFNSPLHF
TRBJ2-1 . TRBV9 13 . TGTGCCAGCAGCCTAGGACAGCTCAATGAGCAGTTCTTC CASSLGQLNEQFF
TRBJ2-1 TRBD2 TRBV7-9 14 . TGTGCCAGCAGCCAGATGACTAGCTCCAATGAGCAGTTCTTC CASSQMTSSNEQFF
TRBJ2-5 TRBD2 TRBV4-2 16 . TGTGCCAGCAGCCCAAACCTGCTAGCGGGAGACGGGACCCAGTACTTC CASSPNLLAGDGTQYF
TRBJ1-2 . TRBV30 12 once TGTGCCTGGGCCAGGGTCTACTATGGCTACACCTTC CAWARVYYGYTF
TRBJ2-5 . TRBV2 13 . TGTGCCAGCAGTGCACAGACCCAAGAAACCCAGTACTTC CASSAQTQETQYF
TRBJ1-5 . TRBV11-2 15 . TGTGCCAGCAGCTTATTCCCGGGATCAAATCAGCCCCAGCATTTT CASSLFPGSNQPQHF
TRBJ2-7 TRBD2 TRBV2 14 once TGTGCCAGCAGGTTCGGGACTACCTCCTACGAGCAGTACTTC CASRFGTTSYEQYF
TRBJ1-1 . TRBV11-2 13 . TGTGCCAGCAGCCCGCGGACAGCGACTGAAGCTTTCTTT CASSPRTATEAFF
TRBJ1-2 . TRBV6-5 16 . TGTGCCAGCAGTTACTCGAGTGGTGGGCAGGGCTATGGCTACACCTTC CASSYSSGGQGYGYTF
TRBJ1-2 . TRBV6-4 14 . TGTGCCAGCAGTGACGGTCGCCTAAGCTATGGCTACACCTTC CASSDGRLSYGYTF
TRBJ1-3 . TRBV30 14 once TGTGCCTGGTATGCGGCAGAGTTTGGAAACACCATATATTTT CAWYAAEFGNTIYF
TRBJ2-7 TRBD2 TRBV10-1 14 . TGCGCCAGCAGTCCTTTAGCGGGAAACTACGAGCAGTACTTC CASSPLAGNYEQYF
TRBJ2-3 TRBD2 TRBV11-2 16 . TGTGCCAGCAGCTTACCGCTAGCGGGTAGCACAGATACGCAGTATTTT CASSLPLAGSTDTQYF
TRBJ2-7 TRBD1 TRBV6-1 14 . TGTGCCAGCAGTCGCTGGACAGGACCCTACGAGCAGTACTTC CASSRWTGPYEQYF
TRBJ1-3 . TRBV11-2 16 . TGTGCCAGCAGCCACCATATAGGCCGGGCTGGAAACACCATATATTTT CASSHHIGRAGNTIYF
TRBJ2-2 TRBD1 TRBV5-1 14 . TGCGCCACGACGAGGGACAGGCAAGCCGGGGAGCTGTTTTTT CATTRDRQAGELFF
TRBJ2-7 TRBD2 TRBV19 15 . TGTGCCAGTAGTAGAACACCAGCGGGAGACTACGAGCAGTACTTC CASSRTPAGDYEQYF